This T cell receptor beta chain was documented in a study of T-cell memory formation after mild COVID-19. The study, taken as a whole, reports: Clones from the second wave (peaking day 37) had unconfirmed SARS-CoV-2 specificity. CD4/CD8 balance held among clones contracting day 15 to 85, and later expanders leaned CD4+.

Notes on this clonotype: The antigen is undetermined.

TCRalpha and TCRbeta libraries used 5'RACE with constant-segment primers and UMIs. TCRdb itself ran the 5' RACE reads through MiXCR, one entry per CDR3 protein. This sample has about 110,000 distinct CDR3 sequences, with about 15% found just once. CDR1 is PRHDT, CDR2 FYEKMQ, per germline (reference sequence). The length of the CDR3 is 14 residues. The germline V and J ends were trimmed by 5 bases and 3 bases, with 14 bases remaining between them. Sequenced: PBMCs or a T cell subset sorted from them (not recorded which). This clonotype originated in an adult woman who had mild COVID-19 (a few samples of this study predate the infection). Cell type and time point are not known. The chain joins TRBV13 to TRBJ2-7; D is perhaps TRBD2 (6 bases). CDR3 in DNA: TGTGCCAGCAGCCAGCGACTAGTAGGCTACGAGCAGTACTTC. Its translation: CASSQRLVGYEQYF. The full variable domain, with the rest looked up from reference TRBV13 and TRBJ2-7, is AAGVIQSPRHLIKEKRETATLKCYPIPRHDTVYWYQQGPGQDPQFLISFYEKMQSDKGSIPDRFSAQQFSDYHSELNMSSLELGDSALYFCASSQRLVGYEQYFGPGTRLTVT.